The 16 T cell receptor beta chains listed next were all sequenced from one sample in a study of CD8 T cells in ankylosing spondylitis. Each CDR3 protein gets one entry after TCRdb re-called the 5' RACE reads with MiXCR. The sample records 750,000 to 850,000 distinct CDR3 sequences, around 11% being singletons. The study's findings and limits: There was a TCR beta motif, made of several highly homologous variants, that appeared characteristic of ankylosing spondylitis blood.

No cognate antigen is known for these TCRs. The sequenced sample was blood, either unsorted or a sorted T cell fraction (not recorded which). Receptors were obtained from a male donor with ankylosing spondylitis.

The table lists this clonotype with a few counts. J is TRBJ1-6 and V is TRBV6-2 or TRBV6-3; no reliable D call. The V and J ends lost 6 bases and 13 bases respectively, with 13 bases between them. Germline loops: CDR1 MNHEY, CDR2 SVGEGT. The CDR3 runs 12 residues. The chain's CDR3 is CASSRPAGPLHF. CDR3 nucleotides: TGTGCCAGCAGCCGTCCAGCTGGGCCCCTCCACTTT.

The J gene is TRBJ2-1, the V gene TRBV28; 8 bases line up with TRBD2. Germline V gene lookup returns CDR1 MDHEN and CDR2 SYDVKM. V shed 7 bases, J shed 7 bases, and the junction held 15 bases outside the gene matches. The CDR3 runs 16 residues. DNA of the CDR3: TGTGCCAGCAACCCTGCGGGGGGTCTAGCTTTAAATGAGCAGTTCTTC. As protein: CASNPAGGLALNEQFF.

This clonotype was seen repeatedly, ten times or more. The V call is TRBV6-5, the J call TRBJ2-3; 9 nucleotides match TRBD1. Per germline, CDR1 MNHEY and CDR2 SVGAGI. The CDR3 extends over 15 amino acids. After removal of 3 bases from V and 4 bases from J, the junction contained 5 bases not matched to a gene. This CDR3 is CASSYGTGRADTQYF. The CDR3 DNA reads as TGTGCCAGCAGTTATGGGACAGGGCGCGCAGATACGCAGTATTTT.

The sample holds a few counts of this clonotype. The chain is built from TRBV5-6 and TRBJ2-7; 8 nucleotides agree with TRBD1. J lost 5 bases, V lost 4 bases, and 8 bases had no gene match. CDR1 is SGHDT, CDR2 YYEEEE, per germline. The CDR3 has 14 amino acids. CDR3 loop: CASSVTGARDEQYF. In nucleotides, the CDR3 is TGTGCCAGCAGCGTGACAGGGGCCCGGGACGAGCAGTACTTC.

The rearrangement links TRBV5-5 to TRBJ1-2, with unresolved D. Germline V lookup: CDR1 SGHKS, CDR2 YYEKEE (reference sequence). This CDR3 has 12 amino acids. V dropped 2 bases and J dropped 8 bases, with 10 bases sitting between them. The CDR3 here is CASSFGHLGYTF. The CDR3 DNA sequence: TGTGCCAGCAGCTTCGGTCACCTGGGCTACACCTTC.

The gene calls are TRBV29-1 and TRBJ1-1, with a tentative D call TRBD1 (5 bases). Per the germline V gene, CDR1 is SQVTM and CDR2 is ANQGSEA. This CDR3 has 14 amino acids. The V end was cut by 2 bases, the J end by 0 bases, with 10 bases between. CDR3 protein: CSVEQAGMNTEAFF. In DNA form, the CDR3 reads TGCAGCGTTGAACAGGCAGGGATGAACACTGAAGCTTTCTTT.

This clonotype was seen a handful of times. The chain links TRBV7-2 to TRBJ1-3, with 7 bases aligning to TRBD1. CDR3 size: 16 residues. In germline, CDR1 is SGHTA, CDR2 FQGNSA. The ends lost 7 bases at V and 0 bases at J; junction bases unmatched: 9. In nucleotides, the CDR3 is TGTGCCAGCATAAGGGACAGCCCAAGCTCTGGAAACACCATATATTTT. Encoded protein: CASIRDSPSSGNTIYF.

This clonotype was observed a few times. The genes are TRBV5-1 and TRBJ2-1, with D tentatively TRBD1 (7 bases). CDR1 is SGHRS, CDR2 YFSETQ, per germline. V lost 4 bases, J lost 4 bases, and 12 bases lay in between. This CDR3 is built from 14 residues. In DNA, the CDR3 is TGCGCCAGCAGCCGCGGGACAGAATACAATGAGCAGTTCTTC. It is translated as CASSRGTEYNEQFF.

The chain employs TRBV6-5 and TRBJ1-1; TRBD1 matches at 7 bases. The J segment lost 0 bases and the V segment lost 2 bases, leaving 3 bases of the junction unmatched. CDR3 size: 15 residues. Germline V gene sequence: CDR1 MNHEY, CDR2 SVGAGI. The CDR3 is CASSYLGQLNTEAFF. CDR3 DNA sequence: TGTGCCAGCAGTTACCTGGGACAGTTGAACACTGAAGCTTTCTTT.

This clonotype was picked up a small number of times. The chain employs TRBV29-1 and TRBJ1-1; the D is unclear. CDR3 length: 13 amino acids. Trimming pared 0 bases from V and 3 bases from J, leaving 8 bases between. Germline V gene data show CDR1 as SQVTM and CDR2 as ANQGSEA. DNA of the CDR3: TGCAGCGTTGAAGACGACGCCTACACTGAAGCTTTCTTT. Its protein is CSVEDDAYTEAFF. The full variable domain, its missing parts supplied by reference TRBV29-1 and TRBJ1-1, is SAVISQKPSRDICQRGTSLTIQCQVDSQVTMMFWYRQQPGQSLTLIATANQGSEATYESGFVIDKFPISRPNLTFSTLTVSNMSPEDSSIYLCSVEDDAYTEAFFGQGTRLTVV.

This clonotype was observed many times. The genes are TRBV20-1 and TRBJ1-2; D remains unclear. Per germline, CDR1 DFQATT and CDR2 SNEGSKA (reference sequence). The V end lost 0 bases, the J end lost 4 bases, and 15 bases lay between the germline ends. The CDR3 length is 15 residues. The CDR3 reads CSAREPPVVSYGYTF. The CDR3 DNA sequence: TGCAGTGCTAGAGAGCCCCCCGTGGTCAGCTATGGCTACACCTTC.

The chain combines TRBV5-1 with TRBJ2-2, with D unclear. The germline gives CDR1 SGHRS, CDR2 YFSETQ. Deletions cut 4 bases from V and 0 bases from J, with 7 bases between. The CDR3 totals 14 residues. CDR3 sequence reads: CASSVSPNTGELFF. For the CDR3, the DNA is TGCGCCAGCAGCGTCTCACCGAACACCGGGGAGCTGTTTTTT.

This clonotype was seen a few times. The rearrangement joins TRBV28 to TRBJ2-7; 10 bases line up with TRBD1. This CDR3 spans 15 amino acids. After removal of 2 bases from V and 4 bases from J, the junction contained 5 bases not matched to a gene. Germline values: CDR1 MDHEN, CDR2 SYDVKM. CDR3 sequence (DNA): TGTGCCAGCAGTTTACCCGGGACAGGGGCTTACGAGCAGTACTTC. Protein sequence: CASSLPGTGAYEQYF.

About this clonotype itself: This clone may be a read error of a much larger clone one base away. This sequence joins TRBV29-1 and TRBJ2-2, with TRBD1 matching 8 bases. This CDR3 comprises 12 residues. Germline CDR1 SQVTM, CDR2 ANQGSEA. The CDR3 DNA reads as TGCAGCTTCTCAGGGGGCACCGCGGAGCTGTTTTTT. Protein product: CSFSGGTAELFF.

This chain connects TRBV11-2 to TRBJ2-7; 13 bases line up with TRBD2. After removal of 6 bases from V and 3 bases from J, the junction contained 14 bases not matched to a gene. The CDR3 spans 18 residues. Germline lookup yields CDR1 SGHAT and CDR2 FQNNGV. The CDR3 protein is CASSLQTSGRPNLYEQYF. In DNA form, the CDR3 reads TGTGCCAGCAGTCTTCAGACTAGCGGGAGGCCGAACCTCTACGAGCAGTACTTC.

This clonotype was observed many times. The chain combines TRBV29-1 with TRBJ1-1, with D hard to call. CDR1 is SQVTM and CDR2 is ANQGSEA in the germline V gene. The CDR3 extends over 14 amino acids. Trimming cost V 5 bases and J 3 bases, with 16 bases left between them. The CDR3 DNA sequence: TGCAGCGTTCAACCATTAAACTCGGACACTGAAGCTTTCTTT. Its translation is CSVQPLNSDTEAFF.